These 13 T cell receptor beta chains were all obtained from the same sample, sequenced in a study of cytomegalovirus exposure and HLA in healthy donors. The primer mix had 60 Vbeta and 13 Jbeta primers. This table comes from immunoSEQ multiplex PCR, and its TCRdb copy is limited to in-frame clones, with some not included. Of some 110,000 clones in the sample, roughly 76% were seen once. The sequenced material came from PBMCs. The receptors shown here come from a woman in her sixties in good health and CMV-seropositive.

This clone has just a few counts. The chain has TRBV4-3 and TRBJ1-2; 7 bases map to TRBD1. The trim removed 1 base at V and 3 bases at J, leaving 8 bases unmatched. There are 16 residues in the CDR3. The germline V gene has CDR1 LGHNA and CDR2 YSLEER. The CDR3 bases are TGCGCCAGCAGCCAAGTATTCACTGACAGGGACTATGGCTACACCTTC. This translates into CASSQVFTDRDYGYTF.

This clone was counted between two and nine times. The V and J genes are TRBV11-3 and TRBJ2-3, with 9 bases matching TRBD2. Trimming at V came to 1 base and at J to 9 bases, leaving 2 bases not matched to a gene. This CDR3 comprises 13 residues. CDR1 and CDR2 (germline): SGHNT, YENEEA. The CDR3 loop is CASSLVSGRTQYF. CDR3 DNA: TGTGCCAGCAGCTTAGTTAGCGGGAGAACGCAGTATTTT.

This chain joins TRBV2 and TRBJ2-7, with 9 positions matching TRBD1. Germline CDR1 is SNHLY and CDR2 is FYNNEI. V shed 6 bases, J shed 5 bases, and the junction held 14 bases outside the gene matches. CDR3 length equals 16 residues. The CDR3 sequence: CASRLTGGTVGHEQYF. The CDR3 bases are TGTGCCAGCAGGCTGACAGGGGGGACGGTAGGGCACGAGCAGTACTTC.

The rearrangement joins TRBV7-8 to TRBJ1-2, with D possibly TRBD1 on 6 matching bases. Trimming removed 3 bases from V and 8 bases from J, with 19 bases in between. The CDR3 runs 15 residues. Germline V gene lookup returns CDR1 SGHVS and CDR2 FQNEAQ. CDR3 sequence: CASSFSSHGRGGYTF. CDR3 sequence (DNA): TGTGCCAGCAGCTTTTCTAGCCATGGAAGGGGGGGCTACACCTTC.

The rearrangement joins TRBV4-3 to TRBJ1-2; 8 nucleotides align to TRBD1. Germline V gives CDR1 LGHNA, CDR2 YSLEER. The CDR3 extends over 13 amino acids. V lost 5 bases to trimming and J lost 7 bases; unmatched junction nucleotides: 6. Written as DNA, the CDR3 is TGCGCCAGCAGCTCCGGACAGGGCGGTGGCTACACCTTC. Protein: CASSSGQGGGYTF.

The chain recombines TRBV6-5 with TRBJ1-1; D gene uncertain. The CDR3 consists of 12 residues. The germline V and J ends were trimmed by 8 bases and 1 base, with 8 bases remaining between them. The germline V gene encodes CDR1 MNHEY and CDR2 SVGAGI. The CDR3 spells CASRTTNTEAFF. The CDR3 nucleotides read TGTGCCAGCCGGACTACGAACACTGAAGCTTTCTTT.

V gene TRBV4-3 combines with J gene TRBJ1-3; maybe TRBD1 (5 bases). Germline V gene sequence: CDR1 LGHNA, CDR2 YSLEER. Trimming shortened V by 2 bases and J by 11 bases, and 19 bases separated the two germline ends. CDR3 length: 15 residues. The chain's CDR3 is CASSQLYQGYTAIYF. The CDR3 bases are TGCGCCAGCAGCCAATTATATCAGGGTTATACAGCCATATATTTT.

The V call is TRBV7-3, the J call TRBJ1-1, with 9 bases aligning to TRBD1. There are 15 residues in the CDR3. V lost 4 bases to trimming and J lost 3 bases; unmatched junction nucleotides: 6. Germline CDR1 is SGHTA and CDR2 is FQGTGA. The CDR3 coding sequence is TGTGCCAGCAGCTCCACAGGGGGCTACTACACTGAAGCTTTCTTT. It is translated as CASSSTGGYYTEAFF.

Comment on this clone: This sample also contains other DNA sequences that code for the same CDR3. This chain links TRBV7-9 with TRBJ1-1; maybe TRBD1 (5 bases). Germline values: CDR1 SEHNR, CDR2 FQNEAQ (reference sequence). The CDR3 spans 16 residues. V shed 2 bases and J shed 2 bases, with 15 bases lying between them. The CDR3 protein is CASSLWGGAPNTEAFF. For the CDR3, the DNA is TGTGCCAGCAGCTTATGGGGCGGGGCACCTAACACTGAAGCTTTCTTT.

V usage is TRBV6-1 and J usage is TRBJ1-4; perhaps TRBD1 as D (5 bases). The germline CDR1 and CDR2 sequences are MNHNS and SASEGT. Trimming cost V 1 base and J 10 bases, with 13 bases left between them. This CDR3 has 14 amino acids. CDR3 in amino acids: CASSEGGEGGKLFF. Here the CDR3 DNA reads TGTGCCAGCAGTGAAGGGGGGGAGGGAGGAAAACTGTTTTTT.

V is TRBV5-5 and J is TRBJ2-3; perhaps TRBD1 as D (6 bases). V was trimmed by 6 bases and J by 5 bases, leaving 19 bases between them. Germline lookup yields CDR1 SGHKS and CDR2 YYEKEE (reference sequence). The CDR3 is made up of 15 amino acids. CDR3 protein: CASNPQGGRGDTQYF. In DNA, the CDR3 is TGTGCCAGCAACCCACAAGGGGGTAGGGGAGATACGCAGTATTTT.

This chain joins TRBV11-2 and TRBJ2-7; 7 positions agree with TRBD1. After removal of 5 bases from V and 3 bases from J, the junction contained 7 bases not matched to a gene. Germline CDR1 is SGHAT and CDR2 is FQNNGV. The CDR3 runs to 14 residues. As DNA, the CDR3 is TGTGCCAGCAGCCCCAGGGGGTATAGCTACGAGCAGTACTTC. Translation gives CASSPRGYSYEQYF.

This chain uses TRBV9 with TRBJ1-5; 10 nucleotides align to TRBD1. The CDR3 consists of 16 residues. With V trimmed by 0 bases and J by 5 bases, 5 bases remained unmatched. CDR1 is SGDLS, CDR2 YYNGEE, per germline. CDR3: CASSVGQGARYQPQHF. The CDR3 coding sequence is TGTGCCAGCAGCGTAGGACAGGGGGCACGTTATCAGCCCCAGCATTTT.